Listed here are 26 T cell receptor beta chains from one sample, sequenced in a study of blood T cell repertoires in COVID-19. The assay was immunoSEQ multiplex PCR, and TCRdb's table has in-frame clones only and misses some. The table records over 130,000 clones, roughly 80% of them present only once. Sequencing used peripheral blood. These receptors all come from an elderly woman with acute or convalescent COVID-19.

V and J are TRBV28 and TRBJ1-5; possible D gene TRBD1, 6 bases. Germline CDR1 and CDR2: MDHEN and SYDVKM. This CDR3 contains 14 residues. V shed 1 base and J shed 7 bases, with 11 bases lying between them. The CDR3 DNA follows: TGTGCCAGCAGTTTATTAATTGACAGGCAGCCCCAGCATTTT. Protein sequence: CASSLLIDRQPQHF.

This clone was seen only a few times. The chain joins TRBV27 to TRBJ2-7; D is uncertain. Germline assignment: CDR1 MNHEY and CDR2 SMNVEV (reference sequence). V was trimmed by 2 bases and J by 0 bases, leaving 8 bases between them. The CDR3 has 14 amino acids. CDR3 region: CASSLVGSSYEQYF. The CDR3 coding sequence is TGTGCCAGCAGTTTAGTGGGCTCCTCCTACGAGCAGTACTTC.

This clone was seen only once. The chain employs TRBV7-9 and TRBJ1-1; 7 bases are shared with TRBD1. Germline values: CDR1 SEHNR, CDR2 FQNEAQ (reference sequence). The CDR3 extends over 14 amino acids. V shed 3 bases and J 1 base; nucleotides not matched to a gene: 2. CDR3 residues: CASSFGTANTEAFF. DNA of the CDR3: TGTGCCAGCAGCTTCGGGACAGCGAACACTGAAGCTTTCTTT.

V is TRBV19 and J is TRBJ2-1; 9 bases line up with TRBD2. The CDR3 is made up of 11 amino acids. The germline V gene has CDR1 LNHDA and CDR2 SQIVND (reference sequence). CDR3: CAREGRDEQFF. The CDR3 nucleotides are TGTGCGCGGGAGGGCCGCGATGAGCAGTTCTTC.

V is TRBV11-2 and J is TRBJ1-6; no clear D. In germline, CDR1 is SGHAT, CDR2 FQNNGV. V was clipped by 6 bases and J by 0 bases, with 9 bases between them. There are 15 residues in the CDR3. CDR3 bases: TGTGCCAGCAGAGACTCGAGCTCCTATAATTCACCCCTCCACTTT. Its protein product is CASRDSSSYNSPLHF.

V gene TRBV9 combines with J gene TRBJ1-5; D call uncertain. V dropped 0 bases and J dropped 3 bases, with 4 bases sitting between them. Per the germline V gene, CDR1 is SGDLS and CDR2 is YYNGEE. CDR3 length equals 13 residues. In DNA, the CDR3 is TGTGCCAGCAGCGTAGACATCAATCAGCCCCAGCATTTT. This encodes CASSVDINQPQHF.

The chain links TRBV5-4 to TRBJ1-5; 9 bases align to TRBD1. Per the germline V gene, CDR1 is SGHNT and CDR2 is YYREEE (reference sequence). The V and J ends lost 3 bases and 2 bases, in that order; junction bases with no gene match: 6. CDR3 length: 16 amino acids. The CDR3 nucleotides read TGTGCCAGCAGCTCGACAGGGGGAGGGGGCAATCAGCCCCAGCATTTT. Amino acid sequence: CASSSTGGGGNQPQHF.

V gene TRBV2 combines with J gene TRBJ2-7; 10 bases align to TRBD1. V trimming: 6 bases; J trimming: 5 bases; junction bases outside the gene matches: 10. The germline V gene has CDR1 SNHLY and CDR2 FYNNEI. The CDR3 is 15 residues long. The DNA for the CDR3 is TGTGCCAGCAGGCCGACAGGGGGCGCGCCCCACGAGCAGTACTTC. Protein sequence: CASRPTGGAPHEQYF.

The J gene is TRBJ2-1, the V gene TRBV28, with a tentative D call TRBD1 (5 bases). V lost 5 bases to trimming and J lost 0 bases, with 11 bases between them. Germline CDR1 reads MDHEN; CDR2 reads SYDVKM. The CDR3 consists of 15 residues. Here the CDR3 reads CASSLTGDSYNEQFF. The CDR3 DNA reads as TGTGCCAGCAGTCTCACAGGCGACTCCTACAATGAGCAGTTCTTC.

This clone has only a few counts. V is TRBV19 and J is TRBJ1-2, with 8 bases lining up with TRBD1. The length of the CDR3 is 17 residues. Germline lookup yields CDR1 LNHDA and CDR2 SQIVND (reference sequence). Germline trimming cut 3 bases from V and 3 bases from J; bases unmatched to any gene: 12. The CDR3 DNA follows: TGTGCCAGTAGTATCGATTGGCAGGGGGCGCGATACTATGGCTACACCTTC. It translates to CASSIDWQGARYYGYTF.

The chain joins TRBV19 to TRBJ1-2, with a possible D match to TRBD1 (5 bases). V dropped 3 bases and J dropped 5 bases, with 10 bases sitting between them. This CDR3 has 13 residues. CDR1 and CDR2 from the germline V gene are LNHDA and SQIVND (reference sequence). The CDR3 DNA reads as TGTGCCAGTAGTATGACAGTCTCTTATGGCTACACCTTC. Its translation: CASSMTVSYGYTF.

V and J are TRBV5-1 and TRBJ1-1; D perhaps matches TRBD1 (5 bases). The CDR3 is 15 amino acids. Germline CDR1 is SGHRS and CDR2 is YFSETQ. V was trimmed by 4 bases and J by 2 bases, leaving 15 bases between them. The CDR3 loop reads CASSRTGEVNTEAFF. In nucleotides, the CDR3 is TGCGCCAGCAGCAGGACGGGGGAGGTAAACACTGAAGCTTTCTTT. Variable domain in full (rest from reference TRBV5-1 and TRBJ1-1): KAGVTQTPRYLIKTRGQQVTLSCSPISGHRSVSWYQQTPGQGLQFLFEYFSETQRNKGNFPGRFSGRQFSNSRSEMNVSTLELGDSALYLCASSRTGEVNTEAFFGQGTRLTVV.

CDR3 in DNA: TGTGCCAGCAGTGATCCCCCGTCTAATGAAAAACTGTTTTTT. Translation gives CASSDPPSNEKLFF. This chain connects TRBV6-1 to TRBJ1-4; D gene unclear. This CDR3 spans 14 amino acids. The V end was cut by 3 bases, the J end by 3 bases, with 8 bases between. CDR1 is MNHNS and CDR2 is SASEGT in the germline V gene.

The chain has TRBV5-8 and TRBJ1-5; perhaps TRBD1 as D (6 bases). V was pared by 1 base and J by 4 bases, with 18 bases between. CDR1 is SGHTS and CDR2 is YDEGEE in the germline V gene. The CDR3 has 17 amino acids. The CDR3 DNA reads TGTGCCAGCAGCTTGATGTTTGGCAGGGGAACGAATCAGCCCCAGCATTTT. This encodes CASSLMFGRGTNQPQHF.

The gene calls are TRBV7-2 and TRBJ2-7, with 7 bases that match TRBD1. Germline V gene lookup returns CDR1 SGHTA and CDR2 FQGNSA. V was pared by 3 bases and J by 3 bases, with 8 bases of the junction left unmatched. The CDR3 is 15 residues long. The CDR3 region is CASSFLGQTFYEQYF. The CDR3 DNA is TGTGCCAGCAGCTTTTTGGGACAGACGTTCTACGAGCAGTACTTC.

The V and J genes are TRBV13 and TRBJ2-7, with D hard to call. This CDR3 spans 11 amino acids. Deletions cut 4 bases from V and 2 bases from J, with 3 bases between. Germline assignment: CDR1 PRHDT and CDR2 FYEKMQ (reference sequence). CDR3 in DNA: TGTGCCAGCAGCTCCACCTACGAGCAGTACTTC. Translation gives CASSSTYEQYF.

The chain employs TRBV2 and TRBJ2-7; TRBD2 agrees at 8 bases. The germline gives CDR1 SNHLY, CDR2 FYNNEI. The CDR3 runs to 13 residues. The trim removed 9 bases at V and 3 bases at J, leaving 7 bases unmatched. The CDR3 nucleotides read TGTGCCAGTCGAACTAGCGGTTACTACGAGCAGTACTTC. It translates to CASRTSGYYEQYF.

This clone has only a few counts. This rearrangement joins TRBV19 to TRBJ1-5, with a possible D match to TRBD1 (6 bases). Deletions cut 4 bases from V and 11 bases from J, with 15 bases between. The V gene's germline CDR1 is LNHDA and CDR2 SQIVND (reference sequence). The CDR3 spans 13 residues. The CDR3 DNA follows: TGTGCCAGTAGTAACAGGGCAGCAGGGACCCAGCATTTT. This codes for CASSNRAAGTQHF. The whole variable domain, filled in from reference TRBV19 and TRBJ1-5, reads DGGITQSPKYLFRKEGQNVTLSCEQNLNHDAMYWYRQDPGQGLRLIYYSQIVNDFQKGDIAEGYSVSREKKESFPLTVTSAQKNPTAFYLCASSNRAAGTQHFGDGTRLSIL.

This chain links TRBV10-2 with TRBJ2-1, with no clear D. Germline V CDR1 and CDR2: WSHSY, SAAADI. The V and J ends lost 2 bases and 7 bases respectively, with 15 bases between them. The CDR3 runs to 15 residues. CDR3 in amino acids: CASSEPAAVINEQFF. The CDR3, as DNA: TGCGCCAGCAGTGAGCCGGCGGCCGTTATAAATGAGCAGTTCTTC.

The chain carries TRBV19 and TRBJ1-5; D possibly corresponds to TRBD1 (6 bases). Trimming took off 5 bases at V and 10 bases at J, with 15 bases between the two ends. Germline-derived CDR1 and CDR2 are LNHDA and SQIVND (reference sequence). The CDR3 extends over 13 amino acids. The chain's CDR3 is CASSRTVGDPQHF. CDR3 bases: TGTGCCAGTAGTCGGACAGTGGGAGACCCCCAGCATTTT.

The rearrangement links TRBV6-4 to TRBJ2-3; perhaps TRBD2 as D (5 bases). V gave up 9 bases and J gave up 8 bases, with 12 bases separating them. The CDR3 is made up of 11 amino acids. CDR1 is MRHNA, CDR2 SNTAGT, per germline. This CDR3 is CARAAPGTQYF. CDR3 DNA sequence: TGTGCCAGAGCGGCCCCCGGTACGCAGTATTTT.

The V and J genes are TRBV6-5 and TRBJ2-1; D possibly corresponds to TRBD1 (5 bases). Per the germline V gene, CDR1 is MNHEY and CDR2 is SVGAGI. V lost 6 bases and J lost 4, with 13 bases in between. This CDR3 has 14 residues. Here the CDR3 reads CASRIYQGYNEQFF. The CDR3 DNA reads TGTGCCAGCAGGATATACCAGGGTTACAATGAGCAGTTCTTC.

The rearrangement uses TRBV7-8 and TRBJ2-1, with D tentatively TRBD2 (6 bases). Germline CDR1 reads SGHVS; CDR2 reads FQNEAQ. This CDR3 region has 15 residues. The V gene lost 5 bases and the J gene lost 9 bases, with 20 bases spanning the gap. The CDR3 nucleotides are TGTGCCAGCAGCCAGAGAGGAGGGGTAACGGGTGAGCAGTTCTTC. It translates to CASSQRGGVTGEQFF.

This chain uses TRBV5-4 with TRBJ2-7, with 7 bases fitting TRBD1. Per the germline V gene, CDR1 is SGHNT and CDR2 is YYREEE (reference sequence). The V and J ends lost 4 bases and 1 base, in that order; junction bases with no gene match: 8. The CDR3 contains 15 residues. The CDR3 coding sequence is TGTGCCAGCAGCCACAGCTACAGGGGATCCTACGAGCAGTACTTC. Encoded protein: CASSHSYRGSYEQYF. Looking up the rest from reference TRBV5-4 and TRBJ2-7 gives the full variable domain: ETGVTQSPTHLIKTRGQQVTLRCSSQSGHNTVSWYQQALGQGPQFIFQYYREEENGRGNFPPRFSGLQFPNYSSELNVNALELDDSALYLCASSHSYRGSYEQYFGPGTRLTVT.

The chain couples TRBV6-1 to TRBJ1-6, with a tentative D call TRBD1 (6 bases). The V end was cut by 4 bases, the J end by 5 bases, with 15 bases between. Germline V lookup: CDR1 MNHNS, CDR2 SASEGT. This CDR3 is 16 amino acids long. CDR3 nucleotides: TGTGCCAGCAGTGTCCCACCTGGACAGAATAATTCACCCCTCCACTTT. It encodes CASSVPPGQNNSPLHF.

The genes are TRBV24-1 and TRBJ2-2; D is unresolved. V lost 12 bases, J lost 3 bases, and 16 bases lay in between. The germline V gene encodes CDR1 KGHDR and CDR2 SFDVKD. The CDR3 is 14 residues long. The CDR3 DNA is TGTGCCTCAGTCCAGTATTTATACACCGGGGAGCTGTTTTTT. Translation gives CASVQYLYTGELFF.